Following are 7 T cell receptor beta chains from one sample sequenced in a study of beta chain features in type 1 diabetes. Antigens of these TCRs are unknown. Expressed TCRB transcripts were sequenced, since all the RNA that had been isolated was reverse transcribed. Sequencing was performed with immunoSEQ multiplex PCR; in TCRdb, only in-frame clones are kept and a portion is missing. Of 310,000 or so clones listed, approximately 16% are singletons. Study-wide findings and caveats: Type 1 diabetes patients showed a moderate but significant shortening of TCRB CDR3s in all four CD4+ subsets.

Sequencing was performed on naive CD4+ T cells from blood. The receptors originated from a man aged 18 to 35 with type 1 diabetes.

The chain has TRBV2 and TRBJ2-7; a possible D gene is TRBD2 (7 bases). The CDR3 extends over 11 amino acids. Germline CDR1 and CDR2: SNHLY and FYNNEI. With 10 bases removed from V and 6 bases from J, the gap between germline ends came to 13 bases. The CDR3 DNA reads TGTGCCATCCAAAGGGGGGGCGAGCAGTACTTC. Translated, it gives CAIQRGGEQYF.

V is TRBV6-4 and J is TRBJ2-2; 7 nucleotides match TRBD2. J gave up 0 bases and V 5 bases, and 9 bases lay outside the gene matches. The CDR3 totals 17 residues. Germline V gene data show CDR1 as MRHNA and CDR2 as SNTAGT. CDR3 loop: CASSRRIGTTNTGELFF. In DNA, the CDR3 is TGTGCCAGCAGTCGTCGAATCGGGACTACGAACACCGGGGAGCTGTTTTTT.

The rearrangement joins TRBV7-6 to TRBJ1-2; D call uncertain. V lost 2 bases, J lost 3 bases, and 13 bases lay in between. The CDR3 is 15 residues long. Germline V gives CDR1 SGHVS, CDR2 FNYEAQ. The CDR3 region has the DNA TGTGCCAGCAGCTTAAAAGTTTGGCCAGACTATGGCTACACCTTC. Its translation: CASSLKVWPDYGYTF. Full variable domain (rest looked up from reference TRBV7-6 and TRBJ1-2): GAGVSQSPRYKVTKRGQDVALRCDPISGHVSLYWYRQALGQGPEFLTYFNYEAQQDKSGLPNDRFSAERPEGSISTLTIQRTEQRDSAMYRCASSLKVWPDYGYTFGSGTRLTVV.

The chain employs TRBV5-1 and TRBJ2-1; 7 nucleotides agree with TRBD2. Germline V gene lookup returns CDR1 SGHRS and CDR2 YFSETQ. The CDR3 has 15 amino acids. Trimming at V came to 0 bases and at J to 6 bases, leaving 6 bases not matched to a gene. The CDR3 region is CASSLGVGGINEQFF. As DNA, the CDR3 is TGCGCCAGCAGCTTGGGTGTCGGGGGGATCAATGAGCAGTTCTTC.

This clone has more than one count but fewer than ten. J is TRBJ1-1 and V is TRBV25-1; 9 bases line up with TRBD1. Germline CDR1 reads MGHDK; CDR2 reads SYGVNS. The V and J ends lost 1 base and 6 bases, in that order; junction bases with no gene match: 9. The CDR3 consists of 16 residues. Written as DNA, the CDR3 is TGTGCCAGCAGTGAATCCCCGGGACAGGGATTCGCTGAAGCTTTCTTT. This translates into CASSESPGQGFAEAFF.

CDR3 amino acids: CASSGIEEGEQFF. CDR3 nucleotides: TGTGCCAGCAGTGGGATAGAGGAGGGTGAGCAGTTCTTC. The chain combines TRBV6-1 with TRBJ2-1, with D perhaps TRBD2 (6 bases). The germline V gene encodes CDR1 MNHNS and CDR2 SASEGT. The CDR3 has 13 residues. Trimming stripped 4 bases from V and 9 bases from J, with 13 bases between.

The gene calls are TRBV5-1 and TRBJ2-3; 9 bases align to TRBD1. The CDR3 has 14 amino acids. With V trimmed by 1 base and J by 4 bases, 1 base remained unmatched. The germline V gene has CDR1 SGHRS and CDR2 YFSETQ. In nucleotides, the CDR3 is TGCGCCAGCAGCTTGAACAGGGGGCCAGATACGCAGTATTTT. This encodes CASSLNRGPDTQYF.